This T cell receptor (beta chain) stems from a study of follicular helper T cells after annual influenza vaccination. Study-level information: For some subjects, blood spans the 2013-2014, 2014-2015 and 2015-2016 annual vaccinations. Regarding the study as a whole: Rare clonotypes were missed; only about 10-23% of cells gave TCRB.

Time point meaning: 2014-2015 season, 7 days after vaccination. Community-dwelling subjects without influenza vaccination in the prior 6 months were enrolled. Germline loops: CDR1 SGHTA, CDR2 FQGTGA. CDR3 length: 15 amino acids. The V end lost 6 bases, the J end lost 6 bases, and 18 bases lay between the germline ends. As regards this clone: Its antigen is undetermined.

The repertoire was sequenced with immunoSEQ multiplex PCR; TCRdb's copy has only in-frame clones and lacks some. The sample contains some 9,900 clones, about four fifths of which appear only once. The TCR sequence derives from an adult who received the influenza vaccine. This material consisted of CXCR5- memory CD4+ T cells sorted from blood, taken 7 days after influenza vaccination. The chain links TRBV7-3 to TRBJ1-5, with D possibly being TRBD1 (5 bases). DNA of the CDR3: TGTGCCAGCAGTTTTGACCGGGGCTCACTTCAGCCCCAGCATTTT. Amino acids: CASSFDRGSLQPQHF.